The 26 T cell receptor beta chains listed next were all sequenced from one sample in a study of blood T cell repertoires in COVID-19. Assay: immunoSEQ multiplex PCR; the TCRdb copy retains only in-frame clones and omits some. The table has approximately 350,000 clones, roughly 87% seen once. Sequenced material: PBMCs or T cells enriched from blood (not recorded which). Source of these receptors: a woman younger than 45 who had recovered from COVID-19.

CDR3 DNA sequence: TGTGCCAGCAGCTTGAAAGGGGGCATGAACACTGAAGCTTTCTTT. Protein: CASSLKGGMNTEAFF. V and J are TRBV5-4 and TRBJ1-1, with 7 nucleotides matching TRBD1. Germline V CDR1 and CDR2: SGHNT, YYREEE (reference sequence). The length of the CDR3 is 15 residues. With V trimmed by 1 base and J by 0 bases, 3 bases remained unmatched.

This clone was observed a single time. This sequence joins TRBV7-9 and TRBJ2-1; 7 positions agree with TRBD1. The CDR3 is 17 residues long. Germline values: CDR1 SEHNR, CDR2 FQNEAQ (reference sequence). V shed 4 bases, J shed 6 bases, and the junction held 15 bases outside the gene matches. CDR3 nucleotides: TGTGCCAGCAGCTCACCCCCTAGGGGGCGAGTCAGCAATGAGCAGTTCTTC. This gives the protein CASSSPPRGRVSNEQFF.

This chain connects TRBV28 to TRBJ2-5; D may be TRBD1 (5 bases). Per the germline V gene, CDR1 is MDHEN and CDR2 is SYDVKM. The V and J ends lost 2 bases and 5 bases respectively, with 12 bases between them. The CDR3 totals 14 residues. The CDR3 protein is CASSLAQGVETQYF. CDR3 DNA: TGTGCCAGCAGTTTAGCCCAGGGTGTGGAGACCCAGTACTTC.

V usage is TRBV29-1 and J usage is TRBJ2-1; 15 bases line up with TRBD2. Trimming removed 0 bases from V and 3 bases from J; junction bases left unmatched: 6. The CDR3 contains 18 residues. Germline CDR1 and CDR2: SQVTM and ANQGSEA. The CDR3 sequence: CSVEDFGTSGGYYNEQFF. CDR3 nucleotide sequence: TGCAGCGTTGAAGATTTTGGGACTAGCGGGGGGTACTACAATGAGCAGTTCTTC.

The chain couples TRBV6-5 to TRBJ1-6; D might be TRBD1 (5 bases). The CDR3 runs 14 residues. The V gene lost 5 bases and the J gene lost 5 bases, with 10 bases spanning the gap. Germline V gives CDR1 MNHEY, CDR2 SVGAGI. The CDR3 region has the DNA TGTGCCAGCAGTCCGTGGGGCCATAATTCACCCCTCCACTTT. Protein: CASSPWGHNSPLHF.

The V call is TRBV19, the J call TRBJ2-2; D gene unclear. The CDR3 runs to 11 residues. V lost 6 bases and J lost 5, with 4 bases in between. Germline CDR1 reads LNHDA; CDR2 reads SQIVND (reference sequence). The CDR3: CASRLTGELFF. Written as DNA, the CDR3 is TGTGCCAGTAGACTGACCGGGGAGCTGTTTTTT. The variable domain in full, completed from reference TRBV19 and TRBJ2-2, reads DGGITQSPKYLFRKEGQNVTLSCEQNLNHDAMYWYRQDPGQGLRLIYYSQIVNDFQKGDIAEGYSVSREKKESFPLTVTSAQKNPTAFYLCASRLTGELFFGEGSRLTVL.

V usage is TRBV5-1 and J usage is TRBJ2-1, with D possibly being TRBD1 (6 bases). Between the trimmed V and J ends, which lost 3 bases and 8 bases, there was a span of 9 bases. Germline V lookup: CDR1 SGHRS, CDR2 YFSETQ. The CDR3 loop spans 12 amino acids. CDR3 bases: TGCGCCAGCAGCTGGGCAGGGGATGAGCAGTTCTTC. This sequence encodes CASSWAGDEQFF.

This chain links TRBV27 with TRBJ1-5, with 9 bases identical to TRBD1. From germline, CDR1 is MNHEY and CDR2 SMNVEV (reference sequence). After removal of 7 bases from V and 0 bases from J, the junction contained 10 bases not matched to a gene. The CDR3 has 17 residues. The chain's CDR3 is CASIPTGGGGSNQPQHF. The CDR3 DNA is TGTGCCAGCATCCCCACAGGGGGCGGGGGTAGCAATCAGCCCCAGCATTTT.

This clone appeared a single time. The gene calls are TRBV7-9 and TRBJ1-1, with 8 bases matching TRBD1. The trim removed 5 bases at V and 4 bases at J, leaving 9 bases unmatched. The CDR3 length is 15 residues. Germline V gene lookup returns CDR1 SEHNR and CDR2 FQNEAQ (reference sequence). The CDR3 DNA reads as TGTGCCAGCAGCCGTCGACAGGGGCAGAGCACTGAAGCTTTCTTT. Residues: CASSRRQGQSTEAFF.

This clone was detected only a few times. This chain connects TRBV10-2 to TRBJ1-1; D possibly corresponds to TRBD1 (5 bases). Looked up from germline, CDR1 is WSHSY and CDR2 is SAAADI. Trimming took off 2 bases at V and 4 bases at J, with 14 bases between the two ends. This CDR3 has 15 amino acids. The CDR3 here is CASSEGWPGLTEAFF. Written as DNA, the CDR3 is TGCGCCAGCAGTGAGGGGTGGCCAGGGCTCACTGAAGCTTTCTTT.

This clone was detected once. The genes are TRBV11-2 and TRBJ2-5, with D possibly being TRBD2 (6 bases). Per germline, CDR1 SGHAT and CDR2 FQNNGV. Trimming stripped 5 bases from V and 3 bases from J, with 13 bases between. The CDR3 contains 14 residues. DNA of the CDR3: TGTGCCAGCAGCCGCCCGGGGGTAAAAGAGACCCAGTACTTC. It specifies CASSRPGVKETQYF.

The chain uses TRBV5-1 and TRBJ1-4; TRBD1 aligns across 10 bases. In germline, CDR1 is SGHRS, CDR2 YFSETQ. The ends lost 4 bases at V and 3 bases at J; junction bases unmatched: 6. The CDR3 is 16 amino acids. In DNA, the CDR3 is TGCGCCAGCAGCAGCGGACAGGGGGTAGCTAATGAAAAACTGTTTTTT. Its translation is CASSSGQGVANEKLFF. The whole variable domain, remainder taken from reference TRBV5-1 and TRBJ1-4, is KAGVTQTPRYLIKTRGQQVTLSCSPISGHRSVSWYQQTPGQGLQFLFEYFSETQRNKGNFPGRFSGRQFSNSRSEMNVSTLELGDSALYLCASSSGQGVANEKLFFGSGTQLSVL.

The chain has TRBV30 and TRBJ2-7, with D possibly being TRBD1 (5 bases). The CDR3 runs 13 residues. The germline gives CDR1 GTSNPN, CDR2 SVGIG (reference sequence). Trimming left V 2 bases short and J 6 bases short, with 14 bases between. CDR3 amino acids: CAWSIYLQGEQYF. For the CDR3, the DNA is TGTGCCTGGAGTATATACCTCCAGGGCGAGCAGTACTTC. Full variable domain (remainder filled in from reference TRBV30 and TRBJ2-7): SQTIHQWPATLVQPVGSPLSLECTVEGTSNPNLYWYRQAAGRGLQLLFYSVGIGQISSEVPQNLSASRPQDRQFILSSKKLLLSDSGFYLCAWSIYLQGEQYFGPGTRLTVT.

The chain joins TRBV7-8 to TRBJ1-4; weak D call: TRBD1 (5 bases). Trimming removed 5 bases at V and 7 bases at J, with 14 bases between. This CDR3 spans 14 amino acids. Germline assignment: CDR1 SGHVS and CDR2 FQNEAQ. The CDR3 reads CASSTQGVAEKLFF. The CDR3 DNA reads TGTGCCAGCAGCACCCAGGGCGTTGCTGAAAAACTGTTTTTT.

V gene TRBV3-1 (or the pseudogene TRBV3-2) combines with J gene TRBJ1-2; D remains unclear. With 4 bases removed from V and 0 bases from J, the gap between germline ends came to 9 bases. There are 14 residues in the CDR3. Germline V gene sequence: CDR1 LGHDT, CDR2 YNNKEL (reference sequence). The CDR3 loop is CASSPTTTNYGYTF. The DNA of the CDR3 is TGTGCCAGCAGCCCGACAACGACTAACTATGGCTACACCTTC.

This clone was detected only once. This sequence joins TRBV18 and TRBJ2-7; 8 bases are shared with TRBD2. Germline V gene lookup returns CDR1 KGHSH and CDR2 LQKENI. The junction had 11 bases not matched to a gene; V was cut back by 3 bases and J by 4 bases. The CDR3 extends over 16 amino acids. This CDR3 is CASSPSGGAGAYEQYF. CDR3 nucleotide sequence: TGTGCCAGCTCACCCTCGGGGGGAGCGGGAGCTTACGAGCAGTACTTC.

This chain links TRBV7-9 with TRBJ1-6; 7 positions agree with TRBD1. Germline assignment: CDR1 SEHNR and CDR2 FQNEAQ (reference sequence). J gave up 10 bases and V 5 bases, and 11 bases lay outside the gene matches. The CDR3 loop spans 15 amino acids. The CDR3 nucleotides read TGTGCCAGCAGCCTGAATACAGGGGTCTTGTCACCCCTCCACTTT. As protein: CASSLNTGVLSPLHF.

The chain has TRBV5-4 and TRBJ2-7; 11 bases align to TRBD2. The junction had 6 bases not matched to a gene; V was cut back by 4 bases and J by 6 bases. The CDR3 is 14 amino acids. The germline CDR1 and CDR2 sequences are SGHNT and YYREEE (reference sequence). CDR3 bases: TGTGCCAGCAGCCCCGGACTAGCGGGTGTCGAGCAGTACTTC. Translation: CASSPGLAGVEQYF.

This rearrangement joins TRBV4-1 to TRBJ1-1, with a tentative D call TRBD1 (5 bases). CDR1 and CDR2 (germline): MGHRA, YSYEKL. This CDR3 spans 14 amino acids. V gave up 4 bases and J gave up 4 bases, with 13 bases separating them. CDR3 loop: CASSLTYGATEAFF. The CDR3 coding sequence is TGCGCCAGCAGCCTTACTTATGGGGCCACTGAAGCTTTCTTT.

V is TRBV28 and J is TRBJ2-1; 8 bases match TRBD2. Trimming cost V 7 bases and J 3 bases; bases outside gene matches: 5. This CDR3 has 14 residues. CDR1 is MDHEN and CDR2 is SYDVKM in the germline V gene. CDR3 protein: CASTVAGFYNEQFF. CDR3 nucleotides: TGTGCCAGCACCGTAGCGGGGTTCTACAATGAGCAGTTCTTC.

V and J are TRBV21-1 and TRBJ2-7; TRBD2 is the table's D call, not checked against the DNA. TRBV21-1 is described as a pseudogene. The CDR3 length is 15 residues. The CDR3 sequence is CASRGESEGAEEQYF. CDR3 DNA: TGTGCCAGCAGGGGTGAGTCGGAGGGCGCCGAGGAGCAGTACTTC.

V and J are TRBV27 and TRBJ2-3; tentatively, D is TRBD1 (6 bases). This CDR3 spans 14 amino acids. The germline CDR1 and CDR2 sequences are MNHEY and SMNVEV (reference sequence). V shed 6 bases and J shed 2 bases, with 12 bases lying between them. In DNA, the CDR3 is TGTGCCAGCAGCCTTTGGACAGCCACAGATACGCAGTATTTT. This encodes CASSLWTATDTQYF.

This clone was seen once. The chain links TRBV27 to TRBJ2-3, with a weak D call TRBD2 (6 bases). The CDR3 is made up of 16 amino acids. Deletions cut 5 bases from V and 2 bases from J, with 17 bases between. Germline CDR1 and CDR2: MNHEY and SMNVEV (reference sequence). CDR3 loop: CASSLARDSNTDTQYF. The CDR3 DNA is TGTGCCAGCAGTCTCGCCAGGGACTCAAACACAGATACGCAGTATTTT.

This chain links TRBV9 with TRBJ1-2, with D perhaps matching TRBD1 (6 bases). V was cut by 3 bases and J by 4 bases, with 19 bases left in between. The CDR3 has 16 amino acids. From germline, CDR1 is SGDLS and CDR2 YYNGEE. In nucleotides, the CDR3 is TGTGCCAGCAGCGAGTTGGGGGACAAACGGTCCTATGGCTACACCTTC. Amino acids: CASSELGDKRSYGYTF. The entire variable domain, with the rest obtained from reference TRBV9 and TRBJ1-2, is as follows: DSGVTQTPKHLITATGQRVTLRCSPRSGDLSVYWYQQSLDQGLQFLIQYYNGEERAKGNILERFSAQQFPDLHSELNLSSLELGDSALYFCASSELGDKRSYGYTFGSGTRLTVV.

CDR3 in DNA: TGTGCCAGCAGCCGGGCCGGGACAGTCAATCAGCCCCAGCATTTT. Its translation: CASSRAGTVNQPQHF. V gene TRBV4-2 combines with J gene TRBJ1-5; TRBD1 matches at 7 bases. This CDR3 is built from 15 residues. Germline V gene data show CDR1 as LGHNA and CDR2 as YNFKEQ. Trimming removed 4 bases from V and 3 bases from J; junction bases left unmatched: 6.

This sequence joins TRBV15 and TRBJ2-7, with D tentatively TRBD2 (6 bases). With 1 base removed from V and 0 bases from J, the gap between germline ends came to 10 bases. In germline, CDR1 is LNHNV, CDR2 YYDKDF (reference sequence). This CDR3 has 15 amino acids. CDR3 loop: CATSRAGASSYEQYF. Here the CDR3 DNA reads TGTGCCACCAGCAGAGCGGGAGCCAGCTCCTACGAGCAGTACTTC.